Listed below are T cell receptor beta chains from one sample, sequenced in a study of T cell responses to AZD1222 COVID-19 vaccine. TCRdb keeps only in-frame clones here, not all; method: immunoSEQ multiplex PCR. The sample includes over 150,000 clones, 75% to 90% of them seen just once. The sample consisted of peripheral blood, taken on day 0 of AZD1222 vaccination. The receptors shown here come from an adult in good health. The CDR3 runs from the conserved cysteine through the conserved F or W. The D gene is left open where the match is weak. The size field is filled for only some rows; it gives once, few, many or a size class.

V	J	size	D	DNA	CDR3
TRBV27	TRBJ1-6	NA	TRBD1	TGTGCCAGCAGCTTACAGGGGAGTAATTCACCCCTCCACTTT	CASSLQGSNSPLHF
TRBV7-2	TRBJ2-4	NA	NA	TGTGCCAGCAGCTTGCCGACAGCAACCAGAGCTAGGACCAAAAACATTCAGTACTTC	CASSLPTATRARTKNIQYF
TRBV9	TRBJ1-2	NA	NA	TGTGCCAGCAGCTTCAGGGTGGGGTATGGCTACACCTTC	CASSFRVGYGYTF
TRBV11-2	TRBJ2-2	NA	NA	TGTGCCAGCAGCTTAGCGGGACTCCCCCGGGAGCTGTTTTTT	CASSLAGLPRELFF
TRBV5-1	TRBJ2-4	NA	NA	TGCGCCAGCAGCTTGGAGGGGGTTCACAATTTTCACTTC	CASSLEGVHNFHF
TRBV18	TRBJ2-4	once	NA	TGTGCCAGCTCACCCACCCTAGCCAAAAACATTCAGTACTTC	CASSPTLAKNIQYF
TRBV11-1	TRBJ2-3	few	NA	TGTGCCAGCAGTCAAGGGTCCGGGGTAATGACAGATACGCAGTATTTT	CASSQGSGVMTDTQYF
TRBV5-4	TRBJ1-1	once	NA	TGTGCCAGCAGCTTGTATGCAGCAATGAACACTGAAGCTTTCTTT	CASSLYAAMNTEAFF
TRBV4-1	TRBJ1-5	NA	NA	TGCGCCAGCAGCCAAGATCCCCATCAGCCCCAGCATTTT	CASSQDPHQPQHF
TRBV11-2	TRBJ2-7	NA	TRBD2	TGTGCCAGCAGAAGCTTACGGGGGGCCTACGAGCAGTACTTC	CASRSLRGAYEQYF
TRBV3-1/TRBV3-2	TRBJ1-2	NA	NA	TGTGCCAGCAAGGGGGGACTCCTATACTATGGCTACACCTTC	CASKGGLLYYGYTF
TRBV5-1	TRBJ2-7	NA	TRBD2	TGCGCCAGCAGCGCTCGGGAGGGTCGGTACGAGCAGTACTTC	CASSAREGRYEQYF
TRBV7-3	TRBJ2-2	NA	NA	TGTGCCAGCAGCTTAGGGGACAAAACCGGGGAGCTGTTTTTT	CASSLGDKTGELFF
TRBV29-1	TRBJ2-7	NA	NA	TGCAGCGTTGGGCGGGACGACGCCTACGAGCAGTACTTC	CSVGRDDAYEQYF
TRBV6-5	TRBJ1-4	NA	NA	TGTGCCAGCAGTTACTCGGGGTGGTCAACTAATGAAAAACTGTTTTTT	CASSYSGWSTNEKLFF
TRBV5-5	TRBJ2-7	NA	NA	TGTGCCAGCAGCTTGGGTGGCCAGGGAGGTTTCTACGAGCAGTACTTC	CASSLGGQGGFYEQYF
TRBV6-5	TRBJ1-1	NA	NA	TGTGCCAGCAGTTACCAGAGGGGGAACACTGAAGCTTTCTTT	CASSYQRGNTEAFF
TRBV18	TRBJ1-2	NA	NA	TGTGCCAGCTCACCAATGGAGGGAAAGGGCTACACCTTC	CASSPMEGKGYTF
TRBV3-1/TRBV3-2	TRBJ2-5	NA	TRBD2	TGTGCCAGCAGCCTCCTAGCGGGAGGAGAGACCCAGTACTTC	CASSLLAGGETQYF
TRBV18	TRBJ1-4	NA	TRBD1	TGTGCCAGCTCACCACTTCCGGGACAGGGGCCCTTAAGTCACGAAAAACTGTTTTTT	CASSPLPGQGPLSHEKLFF
TRBV6-5	TRBJ1-1	NA	NA	TGTGCCAGCAGAGACAGCCTCTTGAACACTGAAGCTTTCTTT	CASRDSLLNTEAFF
TRBV9	TRBJ1-1	NA	NA	TGTGCCAGCAGCGTAGCCCCGGGTTTGGAAAACACTGAAGCTTTCTTT	CASSVAPGLENTEAFF